This T cell receptor beta chain is from a study of CD8+ T cells in alopecia areata. Background on the study: Affected scalp percentage set treated patients' severity scores.

With 0 bases removed from V and 4 bases from J, the gap between germline ends came to 12 bases. The CDR3 has 16 amino acids. Germline loops: CDR1 MGHRA, CDR2 YSYEKL. The sequencing template was cDNA reverse transcribed from extracted RNA. Only in-frame clones appear in the TCRdb table, and some are missing; sequencing was by immunoSEQ multiplex PCR. The repertoire holds approximately 180,000 clones, with about three fifths as singletons. Treatment of the sample: oral pan-JAK inhibitor, 5-10 mg twice daily. The source material was CD4+ T cells sorted from blood, sampled at week 56, from a patient treated with tofacitinib. The chain carries TRBV4-1 and TRBJ2-2; D remains unclear. This TCR derives from a human donor with alopecia areata. The CDR3 coding sequence is TGCGCCAGCAGCCAAGATCTGAGTGGCCGCACCGGGGAGCTGTTTTTT. Translated: CASSQDLSGRTGELFF.